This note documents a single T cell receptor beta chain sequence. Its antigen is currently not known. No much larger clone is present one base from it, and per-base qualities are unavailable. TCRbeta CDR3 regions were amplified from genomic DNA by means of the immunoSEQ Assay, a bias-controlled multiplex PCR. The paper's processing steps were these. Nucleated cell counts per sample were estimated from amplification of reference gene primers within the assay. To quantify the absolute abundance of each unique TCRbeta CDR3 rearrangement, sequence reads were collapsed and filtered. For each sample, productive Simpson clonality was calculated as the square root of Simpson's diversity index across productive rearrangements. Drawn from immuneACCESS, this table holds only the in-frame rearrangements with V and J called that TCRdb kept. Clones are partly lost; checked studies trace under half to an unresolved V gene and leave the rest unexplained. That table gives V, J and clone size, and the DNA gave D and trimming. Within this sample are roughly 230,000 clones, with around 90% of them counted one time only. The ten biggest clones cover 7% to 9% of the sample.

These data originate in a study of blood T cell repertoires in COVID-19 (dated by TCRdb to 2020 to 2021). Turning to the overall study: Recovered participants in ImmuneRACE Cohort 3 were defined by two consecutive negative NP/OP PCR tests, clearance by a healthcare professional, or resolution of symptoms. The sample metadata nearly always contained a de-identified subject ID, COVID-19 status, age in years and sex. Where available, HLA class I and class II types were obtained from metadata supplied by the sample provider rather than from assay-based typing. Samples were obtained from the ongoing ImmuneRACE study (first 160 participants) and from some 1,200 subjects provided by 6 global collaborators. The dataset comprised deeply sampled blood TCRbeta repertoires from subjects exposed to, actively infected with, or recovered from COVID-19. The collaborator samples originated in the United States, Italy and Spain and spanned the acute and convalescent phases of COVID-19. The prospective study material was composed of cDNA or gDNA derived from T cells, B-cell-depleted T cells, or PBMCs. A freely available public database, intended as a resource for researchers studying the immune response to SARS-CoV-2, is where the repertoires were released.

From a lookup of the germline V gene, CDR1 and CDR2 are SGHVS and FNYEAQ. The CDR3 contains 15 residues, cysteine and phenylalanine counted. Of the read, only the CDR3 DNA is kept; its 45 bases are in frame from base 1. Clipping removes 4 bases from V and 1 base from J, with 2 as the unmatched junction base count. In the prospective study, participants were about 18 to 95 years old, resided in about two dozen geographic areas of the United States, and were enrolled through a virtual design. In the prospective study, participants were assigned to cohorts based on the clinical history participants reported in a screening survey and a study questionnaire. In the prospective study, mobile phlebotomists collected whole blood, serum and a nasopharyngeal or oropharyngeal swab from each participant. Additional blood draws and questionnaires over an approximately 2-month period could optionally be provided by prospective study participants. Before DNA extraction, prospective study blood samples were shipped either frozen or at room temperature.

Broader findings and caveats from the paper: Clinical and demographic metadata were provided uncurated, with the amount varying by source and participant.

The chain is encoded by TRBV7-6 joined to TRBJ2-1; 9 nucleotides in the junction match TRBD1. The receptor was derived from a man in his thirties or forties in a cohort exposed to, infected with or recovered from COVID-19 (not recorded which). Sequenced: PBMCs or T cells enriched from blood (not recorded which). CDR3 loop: CASSSGTGSYNEQFF. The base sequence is TGTGCCAGCAGCTCCGGGACAGGGTCCTACAATGAGCAGTTCTTC.